This is a list of T cell receptor beta chains from one sample in a study of CD8+ T cells in alopecia areata. The data were produced by immunoSEQ multiplex PCR, yet TCRdb's version contains in-frame clones alone and is incomplete. The table includes 120,000 or so clones, about 46% detected once. Sequencing was performed on NKG2D-low CD8+ T cells sorted from blood. These receptors were collected from a human donor with alopecia areata. Both conserved end residues are part of each CDR3. The D gene is left open where the match is weak. Where a row states a size, it is once, few, many or the class of an expanded clone; other rows omit it.

>TRBV29-1|-|TRBJ2-7|TRBD2
TGCAGCGCCGCGGGGGGGGTTGCCTACGAGCAGTACTTC
CSAAGGVAYEQYF
>TRBV29-1|few|TRBJ2-7|TRBD1
TGCAGCGTTCCGACAGGGGACCACGCCGAGCAGTACTTC
CSVPTGDHAEQYF
>TRBV29-1|-|TRBJ2-2|-
TGCAGCGTTGAAGTCGGCTACACCGGGGAGCTGTTTTTT
CSVEVGYTGELFF
>TRBV5-1|few|TRBJ2-5|TRBD2
TGCGCCAGCAGCAGTGGACTAGCGGAAGAAGAGACCCAGTACTTC
CASSSGLAEEETQYF
>TRBV7-9|-|TRBJ2-7|-
TGTGCCAGCAGCTTACCTCGGCGAGGCGAGCAGTACTTC
CASSLPRRGEQYF
>TRBV30|-|TRBJ1-1|-
TGTGCCTGGAGTACTGGGGGGAACACTGAAGCTTTCTTT
CAWSTGGNTEAFF
>TRBV29-1|-|TRBJ2-7|TRBD1
TGCAGCGTTGTTCTCGGGACAGGGGTTGCGGGGCAGTACTTC
CSVVLGTGVAGQYF
>TRBV30|-|TRBJ2-2|-
TGTGCCTGGGGGACAACGAACACCGGGGAGCTGTTTTTT
CAWGTTNTGELFF
>TRBV29-1|-|TRBJ2-2|-
TGCAGCGTTGAAGAAAGCCTACAGAACACCGGGGAGCTGTTTTTT
CSVEESLQNTGELFF
>TRBV30|-|TRBJ2-7|-
TGTGCCTGGGATGGGGGAAACTACGAGCAGTACTTC
CAWDGGNYEQYF
>TRBV2|-|TRBJ2-2|-
TGTGCCAGCAGTGAACCAACTAGGAACGGGGAGCTGTTTTTT
CASSEPTRNGELFF
>TRBV29-1|-|TRBJ1-2|-
TGCAGCGTTGAGTCGGCACTCTATGGCTACACCTTC
CSVESALYGYTF
>TRBV29-1|few|TRBJ2-1|TRBD1
TGCAGCGTTGAAGGACAGGGGGCTGACAATGAGCAGTTCTTC
CSVEGQGADNEQFF
>TRBV29-1|-|TRBJ2-1|TRBD2
TGCAGCGTAACCGGATCGGGACTAGCGGGAGGCGATGAGCAGTTCTTC
CSVTGSGLAGGDEQFF
>TRBV5-1|-|TRBJ2-7|-
TGCGCCAGCTCCGGGCCATCCTACGAGCAGTACTTC
CASSGPSYEQYF
>TRBV27|-|TRBJ2-3|-
TGTGCCAGCAGAGAGCGTCCAGATACGCAGTATTTT
CASRERPDTQYF
>TRBV29-1|-|TRBJ2-7|TRBD2
TGCAGCGTCCGGGGGACCAGCGGGAGTAACTACGAGCAGTACTTC
CSVRGTSGSNYEQYF
>TRBV29-1|-|TRBJ2-1|-
TGCAGCGTTGACGGGCAATCTTCCTACAATGAGCAGTTCTTC
CSVDGQSSYNEQFF
>TRBV30|-|TRBJ2-3|TRBD1
TGTGCCTGGAGTGGATTTGACAGGGTTAGGGGCACAGATACGCAGTATTTT
CAWSGFDRVRGTDTQYF
>TRBV9|few|TRBJ2-6|-
TGTGCCAGCAGCGTAGTTGGGGCCAACGTCCTGACTTTC
CASSVVGANVLTF
>TRBV5-6|-|TRBJ1-2|-
TGTGCCAGCAGCGGATCGAGGACGGACTATGGCTACACCTTC
CASSGSRTDYGYTF
>TRBV5-6|-|TRBJ2-1|-
TGTGCCAGCAGCGGGGACTTCTACAATGAGCAGTTCTTC
CASSGDFYNEQFF
>TRBV30|-|TRBJ2-3|-
TGTGCCTTGGAGGGAGATACGCAGTATTTT
CALEGDTQYF
>TRBV27|-|TRBJ2-1|-
TGTGCCAGCAGTTTATTCCGGGAGTCCGGTAATGAGCAGTTCTTC
CASSLFRESGNEQFF
>TRBV6-4|few|TRBJ2-3|-
TGTGCCAGCAGTGTCGGACTAACTAGCACAGATACGCAGTATTTT
CASSVGLTSTDTQYF
>TRBV28|-|TRBJ2-7|-
TGTGCCAGCAGTTTAAACAGGGTCTACGAGCAGTACTTC
CASSLNRVYEQYF
>TRBV27|-|TRBJ1-2|TRBD1
TGTGCCAGCAGTTTAAGGGGGCTTGGCTACACCTTC
CASSLRGLGYTF
>TRBV29-1|few|TRBJ1-1|-
TGCAGCGTAGGGTTGGACACTGAAGCTTTCTTT
CSVGLDTEAFF
>TRBV14|few|TRBJ2-7|-
TGTGCCAGCAGCCAAGCCGGGTACGAGCAGTACTTC
CASSQAGYEQYF
>TRBV29-1|few|TRBJ2-3|-
TGCAGCGTGACGGGCCTAGAGAGCACAGATACGCAGTATTTT
CSVTGLESTDTQYF
>TRBV30|few|TRBJ2-1|-
TGTGCCTGGGACAGCTCCTACAATGAGCAGTTCTTC
CAWDSSYNEQFF
>TRBV27|-|TRBJ2-5|TRBD1
TGTGCCAGCAGCCTTGGGACAGACCAAGAGACCCAGTACTTC
CASSLGTDQETQYF
>TRBV29-1|-|TRBJ2-7|-
TGCAGCGTTGTGGAAACTCGGGACGAGCAGTACTTC
CSVVETRDEQYF
>TRBV6-6|once|TRBJ1-2|-
TGTGCCAGCAGTACAGTCTATGGCTACACCTTC
CASSTVYGYTF
>TRBV30|-|TRBJ2-7|TRBD1
TGTGCCTGGAGTGGACCGGGACAGGGCAAGTACTTC
CAWSGPGQGKYF
>TRBV29-1|-|TRBJ2-7|-
TGCAGCGTTGAGTCCAAGACCTACGAGCAGTACTTC
CSVESKTYEQYF
>TRBV29-1|-|TRBJ2-3|-
TGCAGCGTTCAGGGCAGAGACACAGATACGCAGTATTTT
CSVQGRDTDTQYF
>TRBV2|-|TRBJ2-1|TRBD1
TGTGCCAGCAGTGAAGGACCGGACAGGGTCTACAATGAGCAGTTCTTC
CASSEGPDRVYNEQFF
>TRBV29-1|-|TRBJ2-1|-
TGCAGCGACGCCTATACAGACAATGAGCAGTTCTTC
CSDAYTDNEQFF
>TRBV28|few|TRBJ2-3|-
TGTGCCAGCACCCGTACAGGTTTTGTTCCAGATACGCAGTATTTT
CASTRTGFVPDTQYF
>TRBV29-1|-|TRBJ2-1|TRBD1
TGCAGCGTGGGGACAGGGGATGGGTACAATGAGCAGTTCTTC
CSVGTGDGYNEQFF